Below are 5 T cell receptor beta chains sequenced from a single sample in a study of blood T cell repertoires in COVID-19. TCRdb keeps only in-frame clones here, not all; method: immunoSEQ multiplex PCR. The sample includes roughly 150,000 clones, about four fifths of them seen just once. Material: peripheral blood. These receptors originate from a man aged 55 to 70 with active or convalescent COVID-19.

The CDR3 loop reads CASSVDGGNSPLHF. The CDR3 DNA sequence: TGTGCCAGCAGCGTCGATGGGGGCAATTCACCCCTCCACTTT. The rearrangement uses TRBV7-9 and TRBJ1-6, with a weak D call TRBD1 (6 bases). V was trimmed by 5 bases and J by 7 bases, leaving 12 bases between them. The CDR3 contains 14 residues. The germline V gene has CDR1 SEHNR and CDR2 FQNEAQ (reference sequence).

This chain uses TRBV5-1 with TRBJ2-7; D perhaps matches TRBD1 (6 bases). CDR3 size: 16 residues. Trimming took 0 bases from V and 5 from J, leaving 18 bases between them. CDR1 and CDR2 from the germline V gene are SGHRS and YFSETQ. The CDR3 protein is CASSLVSSGVPNEQYF. The CDR3 DNA is TGCGCCAGCAGCTTGGTATCGTCAGGGGTACCCAACGAGCAGTACTTC.

The rearrangement uses TRBV25-1 and TRBJ2-5; 10 nucleotides match TRBD1. Per germline, CDR1 MGHDK and CDR2 SYGVNS. Trimming cost V 10 bases and J 5 bases; bases outside gene matches: 10. The CDR3 is 14 residues long. The CDR3 nucleotides are TGTGCCACTTTAGACAGGGGGCGCGGGGAGACCCAGTACTTC. Translation: CATLDRGRGETQYF.

This chain joins TRBV4-1 and TRBJ2-3, with 8 positions matching TRBD1. V trimming: 0 bases; J trimming: 6 bases; junction bases outside the gene matches: 8. Germline assignment: CDR1 MGHRA and CDR2 YSYEKL. The CDR3 contains 16 residues. CDR3 DNA: TGCGCCAGCAGCCAAGAAGAGGGACAGGCTTGGGATACGCAGTATTTT. Translation gives CASSQEEGQAWDTQYF.

The chain employs TRBV2 and TRBJ1-3; 7 nucleotides agree with TRBD1. The CDR3 sequence is 15 residues long. The junction had 7 bases not matched to a gene; V was cut back by 8 bases and J by 0 bases. Germline V gene sequence: CDR1 SNHLY, CDR2 FYNNEI. CDR3 coding DNA: TGTGCCAGCCGGGACAGTGATCTCTCTGGAAACACCATATATTTT. Protein sequence: CASRDSDLSGNTIYF.